These 27 T cell receptor beta chains share one sample of origin, sequenced in a study of cytomegalovirus exposure and HLA in healthy donors. PCR used 60 Vbeta primers and 13 Jbeta primers. The data were produced by immunoSEQ multiplex PCR, yet TCRdb's version contains in-frame clones alone and is incomplete. This sample has around 70,000 clones; roughly 70% occur once, and the top ten carry over 10%. What was sequenced was PBMCs. The receptors were gathered from a man aged 65 to 85 in good health and CMV-seronegative.

The rearrangement joins TRBV6-6 to TRBJ2-7, with 9 bases fitting TRBD1. In germline, CDR1 is MNHNY, CDR2 SVGAGI (reference sequence). The CDR3 loop spans 15 amino acids. With 4 bases clipped from V and 3 bases from J, the junction kept 7 bases outside the gene matches. The CDR3 region has the DNA TGTGCCAGCAGTTTGAGGGACAGGGCTGGCTACGAGCAGTACTTC. This codes for CASSLRDRAGYEQYF.

The chain has TRBV18 and TRBJ2-2; D is unresolved. In germline, CDR1 is KGHSH, CDR2 LQKENI. The V end was cut by 3 bases, the J end by 1 base, with 15 bases between. The CDR3 is 17 amino acids. The CDR3 DNA follows: TGTGCCAGCTCACCCTCCCTGCCAAGCGAGAACACCGGGGAGCTGTTTTTT. Amino acids: CASSPSLPSENTGELFF.

The chain carries TRBV30 and TRBJ1-4; 7 bases line up with TRBD1. CDR3 size: 13 residues. Germline CDR1 GTSNPN, CDR2 SVGIG (reference sequence). The J segment lost 7 bases and the V segment lost 8 bases, leaving 10 bases of the junction unmatched. This chain's CDR3 is CAAQGQAIEKLFF. The CDR3 DNA is TGTGCCGCCCAAGGACAGGCGATTGAAAAACTGTTTTTT.

A note on this clone: Mismatch with germline at one junction end may stem from a read error. The V gene is TRBV7-9, the J gene TRBJ1-5; D uncertain. The CDR3 covers 12 residues. Germline CDR1 is SEHNR and CDR2 is FQNEAQ (reference sequence). CDR3 loop: CSSSSQNQPQHF. As DNA, the CDR3 is TGTTCCAGCAGCTCCCAAAATCAGCCCCAGCATTTT. The full variable domain, with the rest looked up from reference TRBV7-9 and TRBJ1-5, is DTGVSQNPRHKITKRGQNVTFRCDPISEHNRLYWYRQTLGQGPEFLTYFQNEAQLEKSRLLSDRFSAERPKGSFSTLEIQRTEQGDSAMYLCSSSSQNQPQHFGDGTRLSIL.

The gene calls are TRBV5-1 and TRBJ1-4; TRBD1 is a possible D gene (6 bases). Germline-derived CDR1 and CDR2 are SGHRS and YFSETQ. CDR3 size: 16 residues. The V end was cut by 0 bases, the J end by 3 bases, with 12 bases between. CDR3 coding DNA: TGCGCCAGCAGCTTGGAATTTCAGGGGCCTAATGAAAAACTGTTTTTT. It yields the protein CASSLEFQGPNEKLFF.

The rearrangement uses TRBV7-2 and TRBJ2-7, with 9 positions matching TRBD1. Germline CDR1 SGHTA, CDR2 FQGNSA. There are 15 residues in the CDR3. With 5 bases clipped from V and 0 bases from J, the junction kept 5 bases outside the gene matches. CDR3 coding DNA: TGTGCCAGCAGCCAGCGGACAGGGGTCTCCTACGAGCAGTACTTC. It codes for CASSQRTGVSYEQYF.

V and J are TRBV30 and TRBJ2-1, with TRBD2 as a possible D gene (5 bases). CDR1 is GTSNPN and CDR2 is SVGIG in the germline V gene (reference sequence). Trimming left V 4 bases short and J 9 bases short, with 10 bases between. This CDR3 contains 11 residues. The CDR3 is CAWMEVGEQFF. In nucleotides, the CDR3 is TGTGCCTGGATGGAGGTCGGTGAGCAGTTCTTC.

The chain employs TRBV29-1 and TRBJ1-1; no clear D gene. Trimming stripped 1 base from V and 2 bases from J, with 8 bases between. Per the germline V gene, CDR1 is SQVTM and CDR2 is ANQGSEA. The length of the CDR3 is 13 residues. CDR3 DNA: TGCAGCGTTGAAGGTCAGATCAACACTGAAGCTTTCTTT. Amino acid sequence: CSVEGQINTEAFF.

Remarks on this clone: Other nucleotide sequences from this sample produce the same CDR3. The chain joins TRBV9 to TRBJ2-5; weak D call: TRBD2 (5 bases). Germline loops: CDR1 SGDLS, CDR2 YYNGEE. This CDR3 comprises 12 residues. V dropped 3 bases and J dropped 4 bases, with 7 bases sitting between them. CDR3 DNA: TGTGCCAGCAGCGCCGAGGGAGAGACCCAGTACTTC. This sequence encodes CASSAEGETQYF.

The chain is built from TRBV19 and TRBJ2-1; 7 positions match TRBD1. This CDR3 contains 16 residues. The J segment lost 5 bases and the V segment lost 8 bases, leaving 15 bases of the junction unmatched. CDR1 is LNHDA, CDR2 SQIVND, per germline (reference sequence). Here the CDR3 reads CASEDPTGQMDNEQFF. Written as DNA, the CDR3 is TGTGCCAGTGAGGACCCGACAGGGCAAATGGACAATGAGCAGTTCTTC.

V and J are TRBV29-1 and TRBJ1-2; TRBD1 aligns across 8 bases. The CDR3 consists of 14 residues. Unmatched junction bases numbered 5, after V lost 3 bases and J lost 2 bases. From germline, CDR1 is SQVTM and CDR2 ANQGSEA. The CDR3 loop is CSVDARQGNYGYTF. The CDR3 DNA follows: TGCAGCGTTGATGCGAGACAGGGGAACTATGGCTACACCTTC. Supplemented by reference TRBV29-1 and TRBJ1-2, the full variable domain reads SAVISQKPSRDICQRGTSLTIQCQVDSQVTMMFWYRQQPGQSLTLIATANQGSEATYESGFVIDKFPISRPNLTFSTLTVSNMSPEDSSIYLCSVDARQGNYGYTFGSGTRLTVV.

J is TRBJ2-7 and V is TRBV11-2, with 14 bases lining up with TRBD2. J was trimmed by 3 bases and V by 0 bases; bases with no gene match: 10. The germline V gene has CDR1 SGHAT and CDR2 FQNNGV. The CDR3 is 19 amino acids. The CDR3 loop is CASSLDRGTSGGPNYEQYF. The CDR3 DNA sequence: TGTGCCAGCAGCTTAGATCGAGGGACTAGCGGGGGCCCTAACTACGAGCAGTACTTC.

The chain links TRBV7-2 to TRBJ2-5, with TRBD2 identical over 8 bases. The germline V gene has CDR1 SGHTA and CDR2 FQGNSA. This CDR3 region has 16 residues. With V trimmed by 1 base and J by 2 bases, 6 bases remained unmatched. CDR3 region: CASSLGGLVGQETQYF. CDR3 bases: TGTGCCAGCAGCTTAGGGGGACTAGTGGGGCAAGAGACCCAGTACTTC.

This clone was seen only once. J is TRBJ2-1 and V is TRBV5-1, with 14 bases fitting TRBD2. The junction had 6 bases not matched to a gene; V was cut back by 0 bases and J by 10 bases. The CDR3 has 16 residues. Germline V lookup: CDR1 SGHRS, CDR2 YFSETQ. The CDR3 region has the DNA TGCGCCAGCAGCTTGGTCGGGACTAGCGGGAGTGGGGAGCAGTTCTTC. It translates to CASSLVGTSGSGEQFF.

In its sample, this clone was seen a few times. V gene TRBV7-8 combines with J gene TRBJ2-3; TRBD2 agrees at 9 bases. CDR3 length: 17 residues. Germline values: CDR1 SGHVS, CDR2 FQNEAQ. V trimming: 4 bases; J trimming: 0 bases; junction bases outside the gene matches: 8. The CDR3 is CASSSRASGASTDTQYF. In DNA form, the CDR3 reads TGTGCCAGCAGCTCCCGGGCTAGCGGGGCTAGCACAGATACGCAGTATTTT.

This clone was recorded once. The chain recombines TRBV5-1 with TRBJ1-4, with D unresolved. The germline V gene encodes CDR1 SGHRS and CDR2 YFSETQ. V lost 0 bases and J lost 0, with 6 bases in between. The CDR3 runs to 15 residues. This CDR3 is CASSLGSATNEKLFF. CDR3 bases: TGCGCCAGCAGCTTGGGGAGTGCAACTAATGAAAAACTGTTTTTT.

The chain links TRBV18 to TRBJ2-7; the match to TRBD2 covers 7 bases. V shed 5 bases and J 2 bases; nucleotides not matched to a gene: 6. The CDR3 runs to 14 residues. Germline V CDR1 and CDR2: KGHSH, LQKENI. This chain's CDR3 is CASSKERGAYEQYF. The DNA of the CDR3 is TGTGCCAGCTCAAAAGAACGGGGGGCCTACGAGCAGTACTTC.

This clone has a handful of counts. This sequence joins TRBV6-5 and TRBJ1-1, with TRBD1 as a possible D gene (5 bases). The V gene lost 6 bases and the J gene lost 0 bases, with 14 bases spanning the gap. Germline values: CDR1 MNHEY, CDR2 SVGAGI. The CDR3 has 15 residues. The CDR3: CASSSRVTLNTEAFF. Written as DNA, the CDR3 is TGTGCCAGCAGCTCCAGGGTCACACTGAACACTGAAGCTTTCTTT.

The rearrangement joins TRBV27 to TRBJ2-4, with TRBD1 matching 8 bases. The CDR3 consists of 15 residues. Trimming cost V 4 bases and J 6 bases; bases outside gene matches: 8. Per the germline V gene, CDR1 is MNHEY and CDR2 is SMNVEV (reference sequence). This chain's CDR3 is CASSSGGVSRNIQYF. The CDR3 DNA reads as TGTGCCAGCAGTTCAGGGGGCGTTTCAAGAAACATTCAGTACTTC.

The J gene is TRBJ2-5, the V gene TRBV7-2, with 9 bases lining up with TRBD2. Germline V gives CDR1 SGHTA, CDR2 FQGNSA. Germline trimming cut 6 bases from V and 4 bases from J; bases unmatched to any gene: 6. The CDR3 totals 14 residues. The CDR3 DNA reads TGTGCCAGCAGTCGTAGCGGGAGTGGAGAGACCCAGTACTTC. Amino acids: CASSRSGSGETQYF.

This clone was counted a few times. The rearrangement joins TRBV7-2 to TRBJ1-1; D not resolved. V lost 2 bases and J lost 1, with 5 bases in between. Germline V gene data show CDR1 as SGHTA and CDR2 as FQGNSA. The CDR3 runs 13 residues. The CDR3 here is CASSLRGNTEAFF. The DNA for the CDR3 is TGTGCCAGCAGCTTAAGAGGGAACACTGAAGCTTTCTTT.

This clone was picked up a small number of times. The genes are TRBV30 and TRBJ1-2; 10 bases fit TRBD1. The CDR3 length is 13 residues. Germline V gene lookup returns CDR1 GTSNPN and CDR2 SVGIG (reference sequence). V trimming: 4 bases; J trimming: 7 bases; junction bases outside the gene matches: 6. The CDR3 loop is CAWTGTGAGGYTF. DNA for the CDR3: TGTGCCTGGACCGGGACAGGGGCGGGTGGCTACACCTTC.

This chain connects TRBV9 to TRBJ1-2, with 8 nucleotides matching TRBD1. The CDR3 is 13 amino acids. Trimming at V came to 0 bases and at J to 10 bases, leaving 5 bases not matched to a gene. Germline V gives CDR1 SGDLS, CDR2 YYNGEE. The chain's CDR3 is CASSVDTGGVYTF. CDR3 bases: TGTGCCAGCAGCGTAGATACAGGGGGTGTCTACACCTTC.

This clone was detected only a few times. This sequence joins TRBV7-9 and TRBJ1-2; tentative D call: TRBD1 (5 bases). Between the trimmed V and J ends, which lost 5 bases and 5 bases, there was a span of 15 bases. The CDR3 is 14 residues long. Germline lookup yields CDR1 SEHNR and CDR2 FQNEAQ (reference sequence). The DNA for the CDR3 is TGTGCCAGCAGCCCGGACACAAATGTATATGGCTACACCTTC. Residues: CASSPDTNVYGYTF. Supplemented by reference TRBV7-9 and TRBJ1-2, the full variable domain reads DTGVSQNPRHKITKRGQNVTFRCDPISEHNRLYWYRQTLGQGPEFLTYFQNEAQLEKSRLLSDRFSAERPKGSFSTLEIQRTEQGDSAMYLCASSPDTNVYGYTFGSGTRLTVV.

The CDR3 nucleotides read TGTGCCAGCAGTCTCTCCCGGGACAGGGGAAACTATGGCTACACCTTC. Translating it yields CASSLSRDRGNYGYTF. This sequence joins TRBV27 and TRBJ1-2; TRBD1 matches at 10 bases. This CDR3 is built from 16 residues. The ends lost 5 bases at V and 2 bases at J; junction bases unmatched: 8. Germline lookup yields CDR1 MNHEY and CDR2 SMNVEV (reference sequence).

CDR3 in amino acids: CASSLGLAGVDTQYF. The CDR3, as DNA: TGTGCCAGCAGCTTAGGCCTAGCGGGAGTCGATACGCAGTATTTT. The chain employs TRBV7-8 and TRBJ2-3; 10 bases are shared with TRBD2. With 1 base clipped from V and 6 bases from J, the junction kept 4 bases outside the gene matches. This CDR3 region has 15 residues. Germline V gene sequence: CDR1 SGHVS, CDR2 FQNEAQ. The full variable domain, its missing parts supplied by reference TRBV7-8 and TRBJ2-3, is GAGVSQSPRYKVAKRGQDVALRCDPISGHVSLFWYQQALGQGPEFLTYFQNEAQLDKSGLPSDRFFAERPEGSVSTLKIQRTQQEDSAVYLCASSLGLAGVDTQYFGPGTRLTVL.

This rearrangement joins TRBV2 to TRBJ2-1; D perhaps matches TRBD2 (5 bases). CDR3 length equals 13 residues. Looked up from germline, CDR1 is SNHLY and CDR2 is FYNNEI. Trimming pared 8 bases from V and 10 bases from J, leaving 18 bases between. CDR3 bases: TGTGCCAGCGAAGCGGACCTTCAAAGGGAGCAGTTCTTC. It yields the protein CASEADLQREQFF. Variable domain in full (rest from reference TRBV2 and TRBJ2-1): EPEVTQTPSHQVTQMGQEVILRCVPISNHLYFYWYRQILGQKVEFLVSFYNNEISEKSEIFDDQFSVERPDGSNFTLKIRSTKLEDSAMYFCASEADLQREQFFGPGTRLTVL.